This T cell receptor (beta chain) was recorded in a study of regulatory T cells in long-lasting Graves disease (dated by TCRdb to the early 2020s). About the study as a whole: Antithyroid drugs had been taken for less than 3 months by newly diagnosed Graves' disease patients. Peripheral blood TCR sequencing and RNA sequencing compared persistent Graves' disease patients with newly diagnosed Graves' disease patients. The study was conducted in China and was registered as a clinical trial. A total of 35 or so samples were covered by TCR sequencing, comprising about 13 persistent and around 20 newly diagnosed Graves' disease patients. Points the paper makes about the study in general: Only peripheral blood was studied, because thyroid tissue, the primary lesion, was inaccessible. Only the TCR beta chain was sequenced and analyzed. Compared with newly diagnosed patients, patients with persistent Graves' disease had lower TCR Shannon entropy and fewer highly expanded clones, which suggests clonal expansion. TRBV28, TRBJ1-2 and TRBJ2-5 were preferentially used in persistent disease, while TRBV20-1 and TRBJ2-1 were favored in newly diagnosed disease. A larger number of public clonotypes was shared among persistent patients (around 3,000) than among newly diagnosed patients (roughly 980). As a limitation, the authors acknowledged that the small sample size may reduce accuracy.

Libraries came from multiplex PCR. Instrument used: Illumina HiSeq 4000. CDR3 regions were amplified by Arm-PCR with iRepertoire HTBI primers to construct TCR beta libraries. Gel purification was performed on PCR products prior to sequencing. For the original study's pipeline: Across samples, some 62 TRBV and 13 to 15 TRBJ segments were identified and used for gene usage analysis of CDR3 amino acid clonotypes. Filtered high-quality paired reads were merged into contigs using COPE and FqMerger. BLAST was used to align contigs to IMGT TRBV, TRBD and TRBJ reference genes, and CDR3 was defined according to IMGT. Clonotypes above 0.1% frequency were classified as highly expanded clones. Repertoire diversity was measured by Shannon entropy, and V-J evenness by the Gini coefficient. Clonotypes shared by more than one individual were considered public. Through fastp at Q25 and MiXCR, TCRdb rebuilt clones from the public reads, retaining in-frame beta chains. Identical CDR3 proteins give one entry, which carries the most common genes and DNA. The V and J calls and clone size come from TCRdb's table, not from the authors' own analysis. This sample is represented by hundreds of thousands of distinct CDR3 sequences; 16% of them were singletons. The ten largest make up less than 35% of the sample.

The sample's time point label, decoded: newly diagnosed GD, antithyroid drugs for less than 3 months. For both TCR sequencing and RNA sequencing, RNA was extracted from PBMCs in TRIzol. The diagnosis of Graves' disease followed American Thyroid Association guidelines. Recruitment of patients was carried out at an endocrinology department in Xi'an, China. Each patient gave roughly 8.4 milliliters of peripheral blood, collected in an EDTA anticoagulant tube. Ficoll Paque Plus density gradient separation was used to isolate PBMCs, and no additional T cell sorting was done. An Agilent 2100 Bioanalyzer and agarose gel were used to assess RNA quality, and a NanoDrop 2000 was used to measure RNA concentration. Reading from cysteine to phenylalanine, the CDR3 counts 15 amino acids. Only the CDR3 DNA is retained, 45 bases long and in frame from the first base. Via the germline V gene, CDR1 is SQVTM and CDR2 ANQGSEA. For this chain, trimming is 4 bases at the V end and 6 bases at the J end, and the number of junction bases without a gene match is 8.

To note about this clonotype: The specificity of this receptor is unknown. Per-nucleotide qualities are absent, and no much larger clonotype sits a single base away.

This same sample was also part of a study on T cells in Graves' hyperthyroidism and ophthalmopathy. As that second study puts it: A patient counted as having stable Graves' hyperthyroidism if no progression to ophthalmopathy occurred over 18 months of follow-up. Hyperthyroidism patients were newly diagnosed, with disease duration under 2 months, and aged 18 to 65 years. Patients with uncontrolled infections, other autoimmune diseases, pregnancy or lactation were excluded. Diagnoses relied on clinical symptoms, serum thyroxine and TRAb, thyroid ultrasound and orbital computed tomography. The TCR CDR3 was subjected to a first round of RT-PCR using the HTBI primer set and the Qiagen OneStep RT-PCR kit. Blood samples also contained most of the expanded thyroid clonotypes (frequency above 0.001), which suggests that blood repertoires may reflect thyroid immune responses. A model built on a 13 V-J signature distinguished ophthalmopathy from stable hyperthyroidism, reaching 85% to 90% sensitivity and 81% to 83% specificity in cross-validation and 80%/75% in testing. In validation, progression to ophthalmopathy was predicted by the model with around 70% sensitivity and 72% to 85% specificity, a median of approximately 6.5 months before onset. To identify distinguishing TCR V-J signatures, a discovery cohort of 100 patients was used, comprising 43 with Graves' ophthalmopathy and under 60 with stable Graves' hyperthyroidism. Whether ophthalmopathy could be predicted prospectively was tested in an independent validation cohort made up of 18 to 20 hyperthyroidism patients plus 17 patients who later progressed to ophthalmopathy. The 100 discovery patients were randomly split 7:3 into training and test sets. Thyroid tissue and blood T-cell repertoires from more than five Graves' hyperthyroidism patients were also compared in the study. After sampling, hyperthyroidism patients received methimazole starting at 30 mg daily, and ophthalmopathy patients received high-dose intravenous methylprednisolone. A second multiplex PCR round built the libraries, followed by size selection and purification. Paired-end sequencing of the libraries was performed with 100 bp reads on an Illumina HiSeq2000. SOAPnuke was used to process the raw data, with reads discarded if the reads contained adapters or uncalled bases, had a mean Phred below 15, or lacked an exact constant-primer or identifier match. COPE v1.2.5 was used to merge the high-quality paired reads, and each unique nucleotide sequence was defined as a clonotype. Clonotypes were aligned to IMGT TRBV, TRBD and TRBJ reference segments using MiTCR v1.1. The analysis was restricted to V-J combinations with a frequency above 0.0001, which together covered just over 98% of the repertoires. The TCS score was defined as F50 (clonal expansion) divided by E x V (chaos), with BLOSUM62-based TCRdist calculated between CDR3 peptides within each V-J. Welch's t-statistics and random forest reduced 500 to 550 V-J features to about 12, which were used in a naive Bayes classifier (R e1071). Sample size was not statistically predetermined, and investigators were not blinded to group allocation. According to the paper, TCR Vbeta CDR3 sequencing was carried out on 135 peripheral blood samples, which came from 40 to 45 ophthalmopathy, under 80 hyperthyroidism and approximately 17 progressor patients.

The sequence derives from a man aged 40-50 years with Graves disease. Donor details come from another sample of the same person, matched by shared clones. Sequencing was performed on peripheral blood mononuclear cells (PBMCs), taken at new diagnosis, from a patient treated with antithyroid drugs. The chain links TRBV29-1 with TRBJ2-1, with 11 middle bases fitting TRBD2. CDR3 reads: CSVVAGGRLPNEQFF. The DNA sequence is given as TGCAGCGTTGTAGCGGGGGGGAGACTCCCCAATGAGCAGTTCTTC.